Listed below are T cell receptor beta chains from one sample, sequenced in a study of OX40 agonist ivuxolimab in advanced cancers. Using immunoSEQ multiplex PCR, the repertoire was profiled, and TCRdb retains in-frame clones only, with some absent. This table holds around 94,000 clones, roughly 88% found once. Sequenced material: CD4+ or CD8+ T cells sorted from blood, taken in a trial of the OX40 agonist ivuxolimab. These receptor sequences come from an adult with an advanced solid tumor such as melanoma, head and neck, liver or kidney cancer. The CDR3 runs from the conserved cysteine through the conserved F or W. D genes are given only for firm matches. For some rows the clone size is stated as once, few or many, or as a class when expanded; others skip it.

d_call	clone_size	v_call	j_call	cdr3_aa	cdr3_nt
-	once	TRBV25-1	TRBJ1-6	CASRYGVNSPLHF	TGTGCCAGCAGATATGGGGTGAATTCACCCCTCCACTTT
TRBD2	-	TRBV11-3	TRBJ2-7	CASSLRGGTYEQYF	TGTGCCAGCAGCCTACGGGGGGGGACCTACGAGCAGTACTTC
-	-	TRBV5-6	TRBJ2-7	CASRSEQYF	TGTGCCAGCAGGAGTGAGCAGTACTTC
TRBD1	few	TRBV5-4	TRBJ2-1	CASTMGGQGGYHEQFF	TGTGCCAGCACCATGGGAGGACAGGGGGGTTATCATGAGCAGTTCTTC
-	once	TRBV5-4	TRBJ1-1	CASSPLVGQMNTEAFF	TGTGCCAGCAGCCCGCTAGTGGGGCAGATGAACACTGAAGCTTTCTTT
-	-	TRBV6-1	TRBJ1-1	CASSEGGRVNMNTEAFF	TGTGCCAGCAGTGAAGGGGGACGGGTCAACATGAACACTGAAGCTTTCTTT
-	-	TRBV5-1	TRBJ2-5	CASSYLSPRAGETQYF	TGCGCCAGCAGTTACCTATCACCGAGGGCGGGAGAGACCCAGTACTTC
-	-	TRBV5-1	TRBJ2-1	CASSLEDSYNEQFF	TGCGCCAGCAGCTTGGAGGACTCCTACAATGAGCAGTTCTTC
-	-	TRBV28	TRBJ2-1	CASTLPLQDEQFF	TGTGCCAGCACCCTACCTCTCCAGGATGAGCAGTTCTTC
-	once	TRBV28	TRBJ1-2	CASREGQRDYGYTF	TGTGCCAGCAGGGAAGGACAGCGTGACTATGGCTACACCTTC
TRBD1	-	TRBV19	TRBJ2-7	CASSMGPGQTYEQYF	TGTGCCAGTAGTATGGGGCCGGGACAGACCTACGAGCAGTACTTC
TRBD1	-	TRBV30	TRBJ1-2	CAWSVWGQGVYGGYTF	TGTGCCTGGAGTGTATGGGGACAGGGGGTTTACGGTGGCTACACCTTC
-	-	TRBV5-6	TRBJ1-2	CASSLSGYGYTF	TGTGCCAGCAGCTTGTCAGGGTATGGCTACACCTTC
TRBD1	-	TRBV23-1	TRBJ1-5	CASSAQGLPYSNQPQHF	TGCGCCAGCAGTGCACAGGGGTTACCCTATAGCAATCAGCCCCAGCATTTT
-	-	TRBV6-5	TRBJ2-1	CASSYSRGDEQFF	TGTGCCAGCAGTTACTCTAGAGGGGATGAGCAGTTCTTC
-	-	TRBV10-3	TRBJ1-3	CAISLDSSGNTIYF	TGTGCCATCAGCCTCGACAGCTCTGGAAACACCATATATTTT
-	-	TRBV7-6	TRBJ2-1	CASSSRQGPSYNEQFF	TGTGCCAGCAGCTCCCGTCAGGGACCTTCCTACAATGAGCAGTTCTTC
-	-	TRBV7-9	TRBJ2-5	CASSLDAGKETQYF	TGTGCCAGCAGCTTAGACGCAGGGAAAGAGACCCAGTACTTC
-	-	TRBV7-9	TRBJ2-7	CASSPRGQGGYEQYF	TGTGCCAGCAGCCCTAGGGGTCAGGGGGGCTACGAGCAGTACTTC
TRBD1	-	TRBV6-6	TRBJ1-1	CASSYQGGAREAFF	TGTGCCAGCAGTTACCAGGGGGGCGCACGGGAAGCTTTCTTT
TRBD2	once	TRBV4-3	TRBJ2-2	CASSSSLSLAGGYTGELFF	TGCGCCAGCAGCTCTTCACTATCCTTAGCGGGAGGTTACACCGGGGAGCTGTTTTTT
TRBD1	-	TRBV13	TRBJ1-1	CASSFTDRGPFRGAFF	TGTGCCAGCAGCTTCACGGACAGGGGGCCGTTCAGGGGGGCTTTCTTT
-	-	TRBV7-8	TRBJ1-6	CASSPRGVKYNSPLHF	TGTGCCAGCAGCCCCCGTGGTGTTAAATATAATTCACCCCTCCACTTT
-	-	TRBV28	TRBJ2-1	CASNPDRRNEQFF	TGTGCCAGCAATCCAGATCGTAGAAATGAGCAGTTCTTC
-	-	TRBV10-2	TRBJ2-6	CASDGTGANVLTF	TGCGCCAGCGACGGTACTGGGGCCAACGTCCTGACTTTC
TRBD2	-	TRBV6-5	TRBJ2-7	CASRSKSGDSYEQYF	TGTGCCAGCAGGTCCAAGAGCGGGGACTCCTACGAGCAGTACTTC
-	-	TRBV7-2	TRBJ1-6	CASRDTPPNSPLHF	TGTGCCAGCAGAGATACTCCCCCTAATTCACCCCTCCACTTT